This TCR beta chain was observed in a study of blood T cell repertoires in COVID-19. Study in general: Acute-phase and convalescent COVID-19 samples originated in the United States, Italy and Spain. The analysed material was cDNA or gDNA that came from T cells, B-cell-depleted T cells, or PBMCs.

Original analysis: Amplification of reference gene primers was used by the study to estimate nucleated cell counts. TCRdb's table, derived via immunoSEQ multiplex PCR, lists solely in-frame clones and lacks some. That table supplies the V and J calls and clone size; D and trimming were determined from the DNA. This table holds under 250,000 clones, about 83% found once. The germline V gene has CDR1 SNHLY and CDR2 FYNNEI. J lost 2 bases, V lost 5 bases, and 5 bases had no gene match. The CDR3 spans 16 residues. Sample: peripheral blood. This rearrangement joins TRBV2 to TRBJ2-2; 10 nucleotides match TRBD2. This receptor was taken from a woman aged 50 to 65 with acute or convalescent COVID-19. The CDR3 DNA reads as TGTGCCAGCAGTCCCCGGACTAGCGGTAACACCGGGGAGCTGTTTTTT. This codes for CASSPRTSGNTGELFF.